Only a few counts were recorded for the clone carrying this TCR beta chain. The antigen is undetermined. This CDR3 has 11 amino acids. Germline CDR1 reads MNHNS; CDR2 reads SASEGT. Trimming took 0 bases from V and 4 from J, leaving 0 bases between them. The source of the sample is a study of metastatic and nonmetastatic thyroid tumors. Across the study: Malignant thyroid and benign thyroid patients provided blood and tumor or nodule tissue whose repertoires were compared.

Study findings and constraints: Benign nodules reportedly had significantly lower TCR beta diversity than malignant thyroid tumors in blood and tumor.

There were no patients who had received any treatment before thyroid surgery. Authors' analysis steps: It was from CDR3 differences across clinicopathological groups that a distant-metastasis classifier for papillary thyroid cancer was built. TCRdb re-called clones from the PCR reads using MiXCR. TCRdb assigned the V and J calls; the authors' analysis was not used. This sample has about 5,800 clones, with roughly a fifth found just once. The sequenced material came from adjacent normal tissue. The clonotype was recovered from a female donor with papillary thyroid cancer or a benign thyroid nodule (not recorded which). Some clones in this sample may be carry-over from other donors' samples. This chain links TRBV6-1 with TRBJ1-2; D not certain. CDR3 sequence reads: CASSEAYGYTF. In DNA, the CDR3 is TGTGCCAGCAGTGAAGCCTATGGCTACACCTTC.